One T cell receptor (beta chain) is described in this entry. Its target is not known. V trimming: 6 bases; J trimming: 5 bases; junction bases outside the gene matches: 9. The length of the CDR3 is 14 residues. CDR1 and CDR2 (germline): MNHEY, SVGAGI. These data originate in a study of T cell responses to AZD1222 COVID-19 vaccine. General study results and limits: Possibly, clonal diversity was underestimated; donors were largely white British and included more females.

Sequenced by immunoSEQ multiplex PCR; TCRdb stores in-frame clones only, minus some. In the table there are roughly 100,000 clones, 91% of which are singletons. This specimen consisted of peripheral blood, obtained on day 0 of AZD1222 vaccination. The clonotype was recovered from an adult in good health. The chain couples TRBV6-5 to TRBJ1-1, with TRBD1 matching 7 bases. The CDR3 coding sequence is TGTGCCAGCAGGGACGGGCAGGGGGAAACTGAAGCTTTCTTT. Translating gives CASRDGQGETEAFF.